A selection of T cell receptor beta chains follows, all from one sample in a study of T cells after yellow fever vaccination. From the 5' RACE reads, TCRdb called clonotypes with MiXCR, one entry per CDR3 protein. The sample has about 340,000 distinct CDR3 sequences, around 4.1% seen once. This sample comprised PBMCs, obtained 5 days after the yellow fever booster vaccination. The receptors derive from a man aged 18 to 29 who received the YFV17D yellow fever vaccine. Both conserved end residues are part of each CDR3. Fields, in order: D gene, V gene, J gene, clone size, CDR3 protein, CDR3 DNA. D genes are given only for firm matches. Clone size appears in some rows only: once, few, many, or a class for an expanded clone.

d_call: NA
v_call: TRBV6-5
j_call: TRBJ2-7
clone_size: NA
cdr3_aa: CASSYSSRGSYEQYF
cdr3_nt: TGTGCCAGCAGTTACTCGAGCCGGGGTTCCTACGAGCAGTACTTC

d_call: NA
v_call: TRBV6-6
j_call: TRBJ2-1
clone_size: NA
cdr3_aa: CASSVRDEQFF
cdr3_nt: TGTGCCAGCAGCGTAAGGGATGAGCAGTTCTTC

d_call: TRBD2
v_call: TRBV18
j_call: TRBJ2-3
clone_size: few
cdr3_aa: CASSPPGLAGDTQYF
cdr3_nt: TGTGCCAGCTCACCACCCGGACTAGCGGGAGATACGCAGTATTTT

d_call: TRBD1
v_call: TRBV7-2
j_call: TRBJ1-2
clone_size: NA
cdr3_aa: CASSWGDSWTGYYTF
cdr3_nt: TGTGCCAGCAGCTGGGGAGACAGTTGGACAGGGTACTACACCTTC

d_call: TRBD1
v_call: TRBV20-1
j_call: TRBJ1-1
clone_size: many
cdr3_aa: CSANNPQGARGTEAFF
cdr3_nt: TGCAGTGCTAATAACCCACAGGGGGCACGCGGGACTGAAGCTTTCTTT

d_call: NA
v_call: TRBV7-9
j_call: TRBJ1-1
clone_size: NA
cdr3_aa: CASSPEGGTEAFF
cdr3_nt: TGTGCCAGCAGCCCGGAGGGTGGAACTGAAGCTTTCTTT

d_call: TRBD1
v_call: TRBV7-6
j_call: TRBJ2-2
clone_size: NA
cdr3_aa: CASSGDRAGFVELFF
cdr3_nt: TGTGCCAGCAGCGGTGACAGGGCGGGTTTTGTGGAGCTGTTTTTT

d_call: NA
v_call: TRBV2
j_call: TRBJ1-1
clone_size: few
cdr3_aa: CASSEAGGIGTEAFF
cdr3_nt: TGTGCCAGCAGTGAAGCTGGGGGAATTGGCACTGAAGCTTTCTTT

d_call: TRBD2
v_call: TRBV6-6
j_call: TRBJ2-3
clone_size: NA
cdr3_aa: CASSADREGYTQYF
cdr3_nt: TGTGCCAGCAGTGCGGACCGGGAGGGCTATACGCAGTATTTT

d_call: TRBD1
v_call: TRBV29-1
j_call: TRBJ1-4
clone_size: NA
cdr3_aa: CSVGTGAVNEKLFF
cdr3_nt: TGCAGCGTTGGGACAGGGGCTGTTAATGAAAAACTGTTTTTT

d_call: NA
v_call: TRBV18
j_call: TRBJ1-1
clone_size: NA
cdr3_aa: CASSPSLVIERMNTEAFF
cdr3_nt: TGTGCCAGCTCACCGAGCCTGGTGATTGAGAGGATGAACACTGAAGCTTTCTTT

d_call: NA
v_call: TRBV9
j_call: TRBJ1-1
clone_size: few
cdr3_aa: CASRNLNTEAFF
cdr3_nt: TGTGCCAGCAGGAATCTGAACACTGAAGCTTTCTTT

d_call: NA
v_call: TRBV7-9
j_call: TRBJ1-5
clone_size: few
cdr3_aa: CASSFADGGNQPQHF
cdr3_nt: TGTGCCAGCAGCTTTGCCGACGGGGGTAATCAGCCCCAGCATTTT

d_call: TRBD2
v_call: TRBV6-2/TRBV6-3
j_call: TRBJ2-1
clone_size: many
cdr3_aa: CASRTSVSNEQFF
cdr3_nt: TGTGCCAGCAGAACTAGCGTTAGCAATGAGCAGTTCTTC

d_call: NA
v_call: TRBV20-1
j_call: TRBJ1-6
clone_size: few
cdr3_aa: CSAGGTRVSPLHF
cdr3_nt: TGCAGTGCCGGCGGGACCCGCGTCTCACCCCTCCACTTT

d_call: NA
v_call: TRBV3-1
j_call: TRBJ1-2
clone_size: few
cdr3_aa: CASSPYGADPYGYTF
cdr3_nt: TGTGCCAGCAGCCCGTACGGGGCGGACCCCTATGGCTACACCTTC

d_call: TRBD1
v_call: TRBV6-1
j_call: TRBJ1-4
clone_size: few
cdr3_aa: CASRKTGGFEKLFF
cdr3_nt: TGTGCCAGCAGGAAGACAGGGGGCTTTGAAAAACTGTTTTTT

d_call: TRBD1
v_call: TRBV7-2
j_call: TRBJ2-5
clone_size: NA
cdr3_aa: CASSLGGGTGETQYF
cdr3_nt: TGTGCCAGCAGCTTAGGAGGGGGGACAGGGGAGACCCAGTACTTC

d_call: NA
v_call: TRBV12-3/TRBV12-4
j_call: TRBJ1-6
clone_size: NA
cdr3_aa: CADLGAGLGNSPLHF
cdr3_nt: TGTGCCGACTTAGGGGCGGGGCTAGGTAATTCACCCCTCCACTTT

d_call: NA
v_call: TRBV7-2
j_call: TRBJ2-4
clone_size: many
cdr3_aa: CASSLAGPRDIQYF
cdr3_nt: TGTGCCAGCAGCTTAGCAGGCCCTCGGGACATTCAGTACTTC

d_call: NA
v_call: TRBV5-1
j_call: TRBJ2-3
clone_size: many
cdr3_aa: CASSLGTLGDTQYF
cdr3_nt: TGCGCCAGCAGCCTGGGAACACTAGGAGATACGCAGTATTTT

d_call: NA
v_call: TRBV5-1
j_call: TRBJ1-6
clone_size: many
cdr3_aa: CASSTGNSPLHF
cdr3_nt: TGCGCCAGCAGCACTGGAAACTCACCCCTCCACTTT

d_call: NA
v_call: TRBV7-9
j_call: TRBJ2-2
clone_size: few
cdr3_aa: CARARGGTGELFF
cdr3_nt: TGTGCCAGAGCCCGGGGCGGAACCGGGGAGCTGTTTTTT

d_call: TRBD1
v_call: TRBV28
j_call: TRBJ2-5
clone_size: few
cdr3_aa: CASSLWGTGATQYF
cdr3_nt: TGTGCCAGCAGTTTATGGGGGACAGGCGCGACCCAGTACTTC

d_call: NA
v_call: TRBV4-3
j_call: TRBJ1-5
clone_size: NA
cdr3_aa: CASSQEWAENQPQHF
cdr3_nt: TGCGCCAGCAGCCAAGAGTGGGCGGAGAATCAGCCCCAGCATTTT

d_call: NA
v_call: TRBV2
j_call: TRBJ1-1
clone_size: few
cdr3_aa: CASGRAVGRVDWGTEAFF
cdr3_nt: TGTGCCAGCGGTAGGGCCGTGGGACGGGTGGATTGGGGCACTGAAGCTTTCTTT

d_call: NA
v_call: TRBV6-5
j_call: TRBJ2-5
clone_size: NA
cdr3_aa: CASSLLLQGIETQYF
cdr3_nt: TGTGCCAGCAGTCTCCTTTTACAGGGTATCGAGACCCAGTACTTC

d_call: NA
v_call: TRBV4-3
j_call: TRBJ2-1
clone_size: few
cdr3_aa: CASSQDLGGVTGNEQFF
cdr3_nt: TGCGCCAGCAGCCAAGATTTAGGGGGGGTGACTGGAAATGAGCAGTTCTTC

d_call: NA
v_call: TRBV12-3/TRBV12-4
j_call: TRBJ1-1
clone_size: many
cdr3_aa: CASSSRTHGNTEAFF
cdr3_nt: TGTGCCAGCAGTTCAAGGACCCATGGCAACACTGAAGCTTTCTTT

d_call: NA
v_call: TRBV5-4
j_call: TRBJ2-4
clone_size: NA
cdr3_aa: CASSLEGLREDIQYF
cdr3_nt: TGTGCCAGCAGCTTGGAGGGCCTCAGGGAAGACATTCAGTACTTC

d_call: NA
v_call: TRBV20-1
j_call: TRBJ2-7
clone_size: few
cdr3_aa: CSASEPDEQYF
cdr3_nt: TGCAGTGCTAGTGAACCTGACGAGCAGTACTTC

d_call: NA
v_call: TRBV12-3/TRBV12-4
j_call: TRBJ2-6
clone_size: many
cdr3_aa: CASSPSLGRGANVLTF
cdr3_nt: TGTGCCAGCAGTCCTAGCTTGGGTAGGGGGGCCAACGTCCTGACTTTC

d_call: NA
v_call: TRBV7-2
j_call: TRBJ1-1
clone_size: NA
cdr3_aa: CASSLGSTMNTEAFF
cdr3_nt: TGTGCCAGCAGCTTAGGGTCGACTATGAACACTGAAGCTTTCTTT

d_call: NA
v_call: TRBV29-1
j_call: TRBJ1-2
clone_size: NA
cdr3_aa: CSVTLSGSMGYTF
cdr3_nt: TGCAGCGTGACCCTATCAGGGAGCATGGGCTACACCTTC

d_call: NA
v_call: TRBV6-1
j_call: TRBJ2-7
clone_size: many
cdr3_aa: CASSEEWQGFYEQYF
cdr3_nt: TGTGCCAGCAGTGAAGAGTGGCAGGGGTTCTACGAGCAGTACTTC

d_call: TRBD1
v_call: TRBV7-2
j_call: TRBJ1-6
clone_size: NA
cdr3_aa: CASSSPPTGTYNSPLHF
cdr3_nt: TGTGCCAGCAGCTCCCCACCGACAGGGACCTATAATTCACCCCTCCACTTT

d_call: NA
v_call: TRBV5-1
j_call: TRBJ2-1
clone_size: many
cdr3_aa: CASSLAEKSSYNEQFF
cdr3_nt: TGCGCCAGCAGCTTGGCCGAGAAGAGCTCCTACAATGAGCAGTTCTTC

d_call: NA
v_call: TRBV18
j_call: TRBJ1-2
clone_size: few
cdr3_aa: CASSPLGGGYTF
cdr3_nt: TGTGCCAGCTCACCACTCGGAGGCGGCTACACCTTC

d_call: NA
v_call: TRBV5-1
j_call: TRBJ1-6
clone_size: few
cdr3_aa: CASSLAGFSPLHF
cdr3_nt: TGCGCCAGCAGCCTTGCAGGGTTTTCACCCCTCCACTTT

d_call: TRBD1
v_call: TRBV6-1
j_call: TRBJ1-5
clone_size: few
cdr3_aa: CASSGTGQSNQPQHF
cdr3_nt: TGTGCCAGCAGTGGGACAGGGCAGAGCAATCAGCCCCAGCATTTT

d_call: TRBD1
v_call: TRBV11-2
j_call: TRBJ1-1
clone_size: few
cdr3_aa: CASSLAAGGAGTEAFF
cdr3_nt: TGTGCCAGCAGCTTAGCCGCAGGGGGCGCGGGAACTGAAGCTTTCTTT

d_call: TRBD1
v_call: TRBV6-2/TRBV6-3
j_call: TRBJ1-5
clone_size: few
cdr3_aa: CASSYPRDRGPTHSNQPQHF
cdr3_nt: TGTGCCAGCAGTTACCCCCGGGACAGGGGACCAACTCATAGCAATCAGCCCCAGCATTTT

d_call: NA
v_call: TRBV5-8
j_call: TRBJ2-1
clone_size: few
cdr3_aa: CASLAGNTYNEQFF
cdr3_nt: TGTGCCAGCCTGGCGGGGAATACCTACAATGAGCAGTTCTTC

d_call: NA
v_call: TRBV7-6
j_call: TRBJ1-1
clone_size: few
cdr3_aa: CASSHSTVNTEAFF
cdr3_nt: TGTGCCAGCAGCCATAGCACAGTGAACACTGAAGCTTTCTTT

d_call: NA
v_call: TRBV9
j_call: TRBJ2-6
clone_size: few
cdr3_aa: CASSARYSSGANVLTF
cdr3_nt: TGTGCCAGCAGCGCGAGGTACAGTTCTGGGGCCAACGTCCTGACTTTC

d_call: TRBD2
v_call: TRBV5-1
j_call: TRBJ2-3
clone_size: NA
cdr3_aa: CASSLPATSGGASATQYF
cdr3_nt: TGCGCCAGCAGCCTCCCTGCGACTAGCGGGGGGGCCTCAGCTACGCAGTATTTT

d_call: NA
v_call: TRBV6-6
j_call: TRBJ2-5
clone_size: many
cdr3_aa: CASSLRTVQETQYF
cdr3_nt: TGTGCCAGCAGCCTCCGGACCGTACAAGAGACCCAGTACTTC

d_call: NA
v_call: TRBV5-1
j_call: TRBJ1-2
clone_size: many
cdr3_aa: CASSLSTPGYGYTF
cdr3_nt: TGCGCCAGCAGCTTGAGTACCCCCGGATATGGCTACACCTTC

d_call: NA
v_call: TRBV9
j_call: TRBJ1-5
clone_size: NA
cdr3_aa: CASSEGGYNQPQHF
cdr3_nt: TGTGCCAGCAGCGAGGGGGGGTACAATCAGCCCCAGCATTTT

d_call: NA
v_call: TRBV5-4
j_call: TRBJ1-1
clone_size: NA
cdr3_aa: CASSRRGEDTEAFF
cdr3_nt: TGTGCCAGCAGCCGAAGGGGGGAGGACACTGAAGCTTTCTTT

d_call: TRBD1
v_call: TRBV7-6
j_call: TRBJ2-5
clone_size: NA
cdr3_aa: CASGGRGFLETQYF
cdr3_nt: TGTGCCAGTGGGGGCAGGGGGTTTCTGGAGACCCAGTACTTC

d_call: TRBD1
v_call: TRBV18
j_call: TRBJ2-7
clone_size: many
cdr3_aa: CASSPIQGANEQYF
cdr3_nt: TGTGCCAGCTCACCCATCCAGGGGGCAAACGAGCAGTACTTC